Reported below is one T cell receptor beta chain. This specimen comes from a study of blood T cell repertoires in COVID-19. As for the study in general: COVID-19 samples from acute and convalescent phases originated in the United States, Italy and Spain. The analysed material was cDNA or gDNA that came from T cells, B-cell-depleted T cells, or PBMCs.

V lost 2 bases and J lost 5, with 7 bases in between. Germline CDR1 MDHEN, CDR2 SYDVKM. The CDR3 is 12 residues long. Study processing details: Using reference gene primer amplification, nucleated cell counts were estimated. Generated by immunoSEQ multiplex PCR, the TCRdb table keeps only in-frame clones and is missing some. V, J and clone size reflect that table, while D and trimming were determined from the DNA. The sample records around 250,000 clones, 86% being singletons. Material for sequencing was peripheral blood. This TCR derives from a man between 18 and 29 years old with active or convalescent COVID-19. The genes are TRBV28 and TRBJ2-7; the D is unclear. The CDR3: CASSLRVDEQYF. In DNA form, the CDR3 reads TGTGCCAGCAGTTTACGGGTTGACGAGCAGTACTTC.